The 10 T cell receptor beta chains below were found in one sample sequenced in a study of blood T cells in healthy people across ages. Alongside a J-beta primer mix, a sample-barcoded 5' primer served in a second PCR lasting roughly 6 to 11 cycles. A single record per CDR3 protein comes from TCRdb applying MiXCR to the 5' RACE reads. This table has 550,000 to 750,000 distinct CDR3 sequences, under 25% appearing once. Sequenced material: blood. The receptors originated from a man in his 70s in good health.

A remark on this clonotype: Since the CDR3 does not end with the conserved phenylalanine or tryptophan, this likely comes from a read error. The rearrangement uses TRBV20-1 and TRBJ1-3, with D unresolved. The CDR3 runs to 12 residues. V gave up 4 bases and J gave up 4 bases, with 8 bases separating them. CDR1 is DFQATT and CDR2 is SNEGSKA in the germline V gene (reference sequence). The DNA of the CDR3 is TGCAGTGCTAAAATCGCAGGAAACACCATATATCTT. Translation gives CSAKIAGNTIYL.

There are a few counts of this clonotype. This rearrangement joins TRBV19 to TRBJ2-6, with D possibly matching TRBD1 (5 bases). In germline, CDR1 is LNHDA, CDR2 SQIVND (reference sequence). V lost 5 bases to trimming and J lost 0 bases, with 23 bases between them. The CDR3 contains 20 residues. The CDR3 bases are TGTGCCAGTAGTCCTCGAGTCAAGGGGCCCCCTTACTCTGGGGCCAACGTCCTGACTTTC. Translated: CASSPRVKGPPYSGANVLTF.

CDR3 in amino acids: CASSLRGRPYEQYF. CDR3 DNA: TGTGCCAGCAGCCTAAGGGGCAGGCCCTACGAGCAGTACTTC. This chain uses TRBV3-1 with TRBJ2-7; D perhaps matches TRBD1 (5 bases). V was clipped by 4 bases and J by 2 bases, with 12 bases between them. The CDR3 is 14 amino acids. CDR1 and CDR2 from the germline V gene are LGHDT and YNNKEL (reference sequence).

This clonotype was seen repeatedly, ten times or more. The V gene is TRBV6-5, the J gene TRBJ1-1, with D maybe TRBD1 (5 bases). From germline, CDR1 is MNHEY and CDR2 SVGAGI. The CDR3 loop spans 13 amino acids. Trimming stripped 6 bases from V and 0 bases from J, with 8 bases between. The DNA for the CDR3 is TGTGCCAGCAGGCAGACAGTGAACACTGAAGCTTTCTTT. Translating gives CASRQTVNTEAFF.

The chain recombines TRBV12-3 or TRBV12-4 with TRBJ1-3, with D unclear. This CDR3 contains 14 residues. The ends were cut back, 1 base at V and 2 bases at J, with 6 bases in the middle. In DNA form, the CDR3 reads TGTGCCAGCAGTTTAGGGCTTACTGGAAACACCATATATTTT. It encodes CASSLGLTGNTIYF.

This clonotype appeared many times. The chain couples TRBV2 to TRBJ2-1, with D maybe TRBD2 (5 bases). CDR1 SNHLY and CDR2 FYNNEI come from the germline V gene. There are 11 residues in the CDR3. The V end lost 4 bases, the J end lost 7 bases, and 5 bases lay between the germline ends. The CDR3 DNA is TGTGCCAGCAGTGCGGGGAATGAGCAGTTCTTC. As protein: CASSAGNEQFF.

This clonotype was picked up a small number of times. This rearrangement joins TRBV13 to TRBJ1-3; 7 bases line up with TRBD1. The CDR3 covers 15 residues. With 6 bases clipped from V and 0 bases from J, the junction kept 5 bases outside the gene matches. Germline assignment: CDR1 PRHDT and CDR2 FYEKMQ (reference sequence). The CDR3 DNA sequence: TGTGCCAGCAGTCCGACAGGGTACTCTGGAAACACCATATATTTT. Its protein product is CASSPTGYSGNTIYF.

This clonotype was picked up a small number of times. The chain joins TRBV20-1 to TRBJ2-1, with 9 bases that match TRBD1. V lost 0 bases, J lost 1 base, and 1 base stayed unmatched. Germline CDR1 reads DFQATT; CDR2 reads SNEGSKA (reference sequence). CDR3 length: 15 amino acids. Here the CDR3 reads CSAREGTGSYNEQFF. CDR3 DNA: TGCAGTGCTAGAGAAGGGACAGGGTCCTACAATGAGCAGTTCTTC.

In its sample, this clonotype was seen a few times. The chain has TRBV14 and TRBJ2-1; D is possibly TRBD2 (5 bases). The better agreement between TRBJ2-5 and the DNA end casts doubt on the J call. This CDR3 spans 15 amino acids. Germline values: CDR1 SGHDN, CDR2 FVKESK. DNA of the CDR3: TGTGCCAGCAGCCAAGATGAGGGCTTATGGGGGACCCAGTACTTC. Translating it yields CASSQDEGLWGTQYF.

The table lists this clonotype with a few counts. DNA for the CDR3: TGTGCCAGCAGCCCGAGCGGGAGGGCCAACAATGAGCAGTTCTTC. Protein product: CASSPSGRANNEQFF. V usage is TRBV14 and J usage is TRBJ2-1, with 10 bases fitting TRBD2. CDR1 is SGHDN and CDR2 is FVKESK in the germline V gene. Trimming removed 4 bases from V and 5 bases from J; junction bases left unmatched: 5. The CDR3 is made up of 15 amino acids.